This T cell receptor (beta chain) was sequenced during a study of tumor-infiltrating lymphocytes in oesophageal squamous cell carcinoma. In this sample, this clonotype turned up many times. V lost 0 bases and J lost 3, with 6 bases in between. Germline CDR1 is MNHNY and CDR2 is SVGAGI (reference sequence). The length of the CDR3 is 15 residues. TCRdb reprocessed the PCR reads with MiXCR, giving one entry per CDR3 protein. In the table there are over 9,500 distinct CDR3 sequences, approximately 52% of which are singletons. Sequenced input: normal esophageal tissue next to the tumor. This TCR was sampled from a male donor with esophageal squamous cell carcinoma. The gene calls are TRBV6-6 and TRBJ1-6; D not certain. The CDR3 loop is CASSYSGSYNSPLHF. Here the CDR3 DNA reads TGTGCCAGCAGTTACTCGGGGAGCTATAATTCACCCCTCCACTTT.